The 27 T cell receptor beta chains below all came from one sample that was sequenced in a study of T cell responses to AZD1222 COVID-19 vaccine. Produced via immunoSEQ multiplex PCR; TCRdb's table is partial and in-frame only. This repertoire shows about 100,000 clones, roughly 90% found once; its top ten account for over 7%. The sequenced sample was peripheral blood, obtained 28 days after the second AZD1222 dose. The receptors were sampled from an adult who received the AZD1222 COVID-19 vaccine.

This chain joins TRBV11-3 and TRBJ2-7; 9 bases map to TRBD2. The germline gives CDR1 SGHNT, CDR2 YENEEA. The V segment lost 2 bases and the J segment 4 bases; nucleotides outside the gene matches: 15. The CDR3 contains 18 residues. The DNA of the CDR3 is TGTGCCAGCAGCTTACGGCGGGGTCGGCGCGGGAGGGCTTACGAGCAGTACTTC. Protein sequence: CASSLRRGRRGRAYEQYF.

V and J are TRBV7-8 and TRBJ2-7, with 11 bases fitting TRBD2. The V gene's germline CDR1 is SGHVS and CDR2 FQNEAQ. Germline trimming cut 1 base from V and 5 bases from J; bases unmatched to any gene: 10. The CDR3 sequence is 17 residues long. The CDR3 loop reads CASSLELAGVKVDEQYF. Written as DNA, the CDR3 is TGTGCCAGCAGCTTAGAACTAGCGGGGGTAAAGGTAGACGAGCAGTACTTC.

The rearrangement links TRBV28 to TRBJ1-1; 9 positions agree with TRBD1. CDR1 is MDHEN, CDR2 SYDVKM, per germline. V shed 6 bases, J shed 1 base, and the junction held 6 bases outside the gene matches. The CDR3 consists of 15 residues. This chain's CDR3 is CASSTPGQGNTEAFF. In DNA, the CDR3 is TGTGCCAGCAGCACTCCGGGACAGGGGAACACTGAAGCTTTCTTT.

V is TRBV30 and J is TRBJ1-5; 7 bases are a match to TRBD1. Germline V gene sequence: CDR1 GTSNPN, CDR2 SVGIG (reference sequence). The V gene end was trimmed by 0 bases and the J gene end by 4 bases; junction bases not matched to a gene: 3. The CDR3 is 14 residues long. The CDR3 sequence: CAWSVAQGNQPQHF. CDR3 nucleotide sequence: TGTGCCTGGAGTGTAGCACAGGGGAATCAGCCCCAGCATTTT. The full variable domain, its missing parts supplied by reference TRBV30 and TRBJ1-5, is SQTIHQWPATLVQPVGSPLSLECTVEGTSNPNLYWYRQAAGRGLQLLFYSVGIGQISSEVPQNLSASRPQDRQFILSSKKLLLSDSGFYLCAWSVAQGNQPQHFGDGTRLSIL.

The chain combines TRBV6-5 with TRBJ2-3; TRBD2 matches 7 bases. Germline V gives CDR1 MNHEY, CDR2 SVGAGI. This CDR3 comprises 13 residues. In nucleotides, the CDR3 is TGTTCCCGAAACGCGGGAGTGGCAGATACGCAGTATTTT. It translates to CSRNAGVADTQYF.

The V gene is TRBV6-5, the J gene TRBJ1-5; 8 nucleotides line up with TRBD1. CDR1 is MNHEY and CDR2 is SVGAGI in the germline V gene. This CDR3 comprises 15 residues. Trimming at V came to 6 bases and at J to 3 bases, leaving 7 bases not matched to a gene. The CDR3 nucleotides read TGTGCCAGCAGCTTAGACAGGGGTAACAATCAGCCCCAGCATTTT. It encodes CASSLDRGNNQPQHF.

This rearrangement joins TRBV11-1 to TRBJ2-5, with 8 bases lining up with TRBD2. The CDR3 totals 13 residues. CDR1 and CDR2 from the germline V gene are SGHAT and FQDESV (reference sequence). The ends lost 4 bases at V and 5 bases at J; junction bases unmatched: 3. The CDR3 is CASSSRLAETQYF. DNA of the CDR3: TGTGCCAGCAGCTCTCGACTAGCGGAGACCCAGTACTTC.

This chain connects TRBV27 to TRBJ1-1, with D hard to call. Trimming took 6 bases from V and 1 from J, leaving 12 bases between them. Germline values: CDR1 MNHEY, CDR2 SMNVEV (reference sequence). The CDR3 extends over 14 amino acids. CDR3 DNA: TGTGCCAGCAGACCCCAGCCGGGGAACACTGAAGCTTTCTTT. Protein sequence: CASRPQPGNTEAFF.

The chain links TRBV2 to TRBJ2-5, with a weak D call TRBD2 (6 bases). Trimming left V 3 bases short and J 0 bases short, with 11 bases between. This CDR3 has 15 amino acids. Germline V CDR1 and CDR2: SNHLY, FYNNEI. The CDR3, as DNA: TGTGCCAGCAGTGATGGTAGGGACTACCAAGAGACCCAGTACTTC. Encoded protein: CASSDGRDYQETQYF.

The chain combines TRBV6-1 with TRBJ2-6; 7 bases are a match to TRBD1. Germline assignment: CDR1 MNHNS and CDR2 SASEGT. Trimming removed 3 bases from V and 4 bases from J; junction bases left unmatched: 15. This CDR3 is 19 amino acids long. Here the CDR3 reads CASSDHRDSPTLGANVLTF. CDR3 bases: TGTGCCAGCAGTGACCACCGGGACAGTCCCACACTGGGGGCCAACGTCCTGACTTTC.

The J gene is TRBJ2-5, the V gene TRBV24-1, with 10 bases fitting TRBD2. The CDR3 runs to 17 residues. Germline V gene sequence: CDR1 KGHDR, CDR2 SFDVKD. V shed 2 bases and J 3 bases; nucleotides not matched to a gene: 8. CDR3 coding DNA: TGTGCCACCAGTGATTGGGCTAGCGGGAGCCTCAAAGAGACCCAGTACTTC. It translates to CATSDWASGSLKETQYF.

The V and J genes are TRBV11-3 and TRBJ1-2; D call uncertain. The CDR3 contains 14 residues. The V end lost 0 bases, the J end lost 0 bases, and 5 bases lay between the germline ends. Looked up from germline, CDR1 is SGHNT and CDR2 is YENEEA. In DNA, the CDR3 is TGTGCCAGCAGCTTAGAACCAGCTAACTATGGCTACACCTTC. This encodes CASSLEPANYGYTF.

V is TRBV6-5 and J is TRBJ1-1; D is unresolved. In germline, CDR1 is MNHEY, CDR2 SVGAGI. The CDR3 is made up of 14 amino acids. Deletions cut 8 bases from V and 0 bases from J, with 13 bases between. The CDR3 is CASHSDIMNTEAFF. CDR3 DNA: TGTGCCAGCCACAGTGACATAATGAACACTGAAGCTTTCTTT.

V gene TRBV6-5 combines with J gene TRBJ2-2; 8 bases fit TRBD1. V shed 0 bases and J 6 bases; nucleotides not matched to a gene: 6. Looked up from germline, CDR1 is MNHEY and CDR2 is SVGAGI. This CDR3 comprises 16 residues. The CDR3 here is CASSYSGGQGPGELFF. The CDR3 nucleotides are TGTGCCAGCAGTTACTCGGGCGGACAGGGACCCGGGGAGCTGTTTTTT.

The rearrangement uses TRBV11-3 and TRBJ2-3; D remains ambiguous. The CDR3 extends over 15 amino acids. The V end was cut by 5 bases, the J end by 3 bases, with 15 bases between. Germline assignment: CDR1 SGHNT and CDR2 YENEEA. The CDR3 loop is CASSPVGGATDTQYF. The CDR3 DNA reads TGTGCCAGCAGCCCGGTGGGTGGTGCAACAGATACGCAGTATTTT.

This clone was counted once. CDR3 protein: CASSWDGETQYF. The CDR3 DNA sequence: TGTGCCAGCAGTTGGGACGGGGAGACCCAGTACTTC. The rearrangement links TRBV12-3 or TRBV12-4 to TRBJ2-5; D could derive from TRBD1 or TRBD2 (5 bases each). This CDR3 comprises 12 residues. Between the trimmed V and J ends, which lost 4 bases and 5 bases, there was a span of 8 bases.

V is TRBV29-1 and J is TRBJ2-7; D might be TRBD2 (6 bases). CDR3 length: 11 amino acids. Trimming left V 3 bases short and J 7 bases short, with 10 bases between. CDR1 and CDR2 from the germline V gene are SQVTM and ANQGSEA. The chain's CDR3 is CSVEIAVEQYF. The DNA of the CDR3 is TGCAGCGTTGAGATAGCGGTTGAGCAGTACTTC.

The J gene is TRBJ2-2, the V gene TRBV11-2; possible D gene TRBD2, 5 bases. V was pared by 5 bases and J by 3 bases, with 13 bases between. There are 15 residues in the CDR3. The germline CDR1 and CDR2 sequences are SGHAT and FQNNGV. The chain's CDR3 is CASSPRTRYTGELFF. As DNA, the CDR3 is TGTGCCAGCAGCCCCCGGACTCGGTACACCGGGGAGCTGTTTTTT.

The chain couples TRBV15 to TRBJ2-5; TRBD2 matches at 14 bases. The junction had 2 bases not matched to a gene; V was cut back by 1 base and J by 4 bases. The CDR3 has 16 residues. Germline V lookup: CDR1 LNHNV, CDR2 YYDKDF (reference sequence). In nucleotides, the CDR3 is TGTGCCACCAGCAGAGTTGGGACTAGCGGGGGAGAGACCCAGTACTTC. Translation gives CATSRVGTSGGETQYF.

Comments on this clone: The same CDR3 arises from other DNA sequences in this sample as well. The chain recombines TRBV5-4 with TRBJ2-3; no clear D gene. Trimming took off 2 bases at V and 5 bases at J, with 3 bases between the two ends. CDR3 length: 11 residues. Germline loops: CDR1 SGHNT, CDR2 YYREEE (reference sequence). In DNA form, the CDR3 reads TGTGCCAGCAGCTTAGGAGATACGCAGTATTTT. It yields the protein CASSLGDTQYF.

The rearrangement joins TRBV3-1 (or the pseudogene TRBV3-2) to TRBJ2-5; TRBD2 matches at 8 bases. CDR1 and CDR2 (germline): LGHDT, YNNKEL (reference sequence). V dropped 1 base and J dropped 5; count of bases not matched to a gene: 3. There are 14 residues in the CDR3. The CDR3 protein is CASSQGTSRETQYF. CDR3 nucleotide sequence: TGTGCCAGCAGCCAAGGGACTAGCAGGGAGACCCAGTACTTC.

This chain links TRBV5-4 with TRBJ2-1; TRBD2 is a possible D gene (6 bases). This CDR3 spans 12 amino acids. V lost 3 bases and J 10 bases, leaving 11 bases between the germline ends. Germline V lookup: CDR1 SGHNT, CDR2 YYREEE (reference sequence). The CDR3 DNA reads TGTGCCAGCAGCTCCTCGAGCGGGGAGCAGTTCTTC. Its translation is CASSSSSGEQFF.

This sequence joins TRBV3-1 (or the pseudogene TRBV3-2) and TRBJ2-2, with TRBD2 matching 15 bases. Per the germline V gene, CDR1 is LGHDT and CDR2 is YNNKEL (reference sequence). V trimming: 4 bases; J trimming: 4 bases; junction bases outside the gene matches: 7. This CDR3 has 18 residues. CDR3 DNA: TGTGCCAGCAGCCCCGGGACTAGCGGGGGGCGCGTCACCGGGGAGCTGTTTTTT. Protein product: CASSPGTSGGRVTGELFF.

The V gene is TRBV4-2, the J gene TRBJ1-2; no clear D. The germline V gene encodes CDR1 LGHNA and CDR2 YNFKEQ. Trimming cost V 4 bases and J 2 bases, with 11 bases left between them. The CDR3 length is 14 residues. Here the CDR3 DNA reads TGTGCCAGCAGCCCTCTGGGCACAAACTATGGCTACACCTTC. Protein product: CASSPLGTNYGYTF.

This chain connects TRBV18 to TRBJ2-7, with TRBD1 matching 10 bases. The CDR3 is 14 amino acids. V lost 5 bases, J lost 6 bases, and 7 bases stayed unmatched. CDR1 is KGHSH and CDR2 is LQKENI in the germline V gene. CDR3 in amino acids: CASSARDRGTEQYF. In nucleotides, the CDR3 is TGTGCCAGCTCAGCCCGGGACAGGGGTACCGAGCAGTACTTC.

The rearrangement links TRBV7-9 to TRBJ2-1; D not certain. The CDR3 totals 11 residues. V was cut by 5 bases and J by 3 bases, with 2 bases left in between. The germline CDR1 and CDR2 sequences are SEHNR and FQNEAQ (reference sequence). CDR3 loop: CASSVYNEQFF. CDR3 DNA sequence: TGTGCCAGCAGCGTCTACAATGAGCAGTTCTTC. Together with reference TRBV7-9 and TRBJ2-1, the CDR3 gives the full variable domain: DTGVSQNPRHKITKRGQNVTFRCDPISEHNRLYWYRQTLGQGPEFLTYFQNEAQLEKSRLLSDRFSAERPKGSFSTLEIQRTEQGDSAMYLCASSVYNEQFFGPGTRLTVL.

CDR3: CASTRTGDLAKNIQYF. The DNA of the CDR3 is TGTGCCAGCACCCGGACAGGGGACCTAGCCAAAAACATTCAGTACTTC. The chain combines TRBV7-9 with TRBJ2-4, with TRBD1 identical over 9 bases. The CDR3 covers 16 residues. The germline gives CDR1 SEHNR, CDR2 FQNEAQ (reference sequence). Trimming at V came to 7 bases and at J to 0 bases, leaving 7 bases not matched to a gene.